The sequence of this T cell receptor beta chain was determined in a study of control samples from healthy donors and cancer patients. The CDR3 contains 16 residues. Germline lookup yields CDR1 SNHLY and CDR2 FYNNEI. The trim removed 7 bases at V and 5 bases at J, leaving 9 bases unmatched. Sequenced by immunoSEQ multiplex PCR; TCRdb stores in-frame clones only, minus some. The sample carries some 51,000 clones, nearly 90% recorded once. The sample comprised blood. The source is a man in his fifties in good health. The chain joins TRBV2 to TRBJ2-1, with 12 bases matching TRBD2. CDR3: CASTMTSGSGHNEQFF. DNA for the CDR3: TGTGCCAGCACCATGACTAGCGGGAGCGGCCACAATGAGCAGTTCTTC.